These 10 T cell receptor beta chains were sequenced from one sample in a study of control samples from healthy donors and cancer patients. Some clones are missing from TCRdb's copy, which holds only in-frame ones; the method was immunoSEQ multiplex PCR. The table has some 250,000 clones, more than 65% seen once. Sequencing input: PBMCs. All receptors come from a woman aged 55-75 years with lung cancer.

This clone has only one observation. The CDR3 bases are TGTGCCACTGGGGCGGGCCCCCAAGAGACCCAGTACTTC. Encoded protein: CATGAGPQETQYF. The chain recombines TRBV5-4 with TRBJ2-5, with D perhaps assigned TRBD1 or TRBD2 (5 bases each). The CDR3 sequence is 13 residues long. In germline, CDR1 is SGHNT, CDR2 YYREEE (reference sequence). The V end was cut by 9 bases, the J end by 1 base, with 13 bases between.

V gene TRBV9 combines with J gene TRBJ2-6; 7 nucleotides align to TRBD1. The CDR3 sequence is 14 residues long. Germline V lookup: CDR1 SGDLS, CDR2 YYNGEE. V lost 7 bases to trimming and J lost 2 bases; unmatched junction nucleotides: 3. The CDR3 reads CASEDRAGANVLTF. Here the CDR3 DNA reads TGTGCCAGCGAAGACAGGGCTGGGGCCAACGTCCTGACTTTC.

This clone was picked up a small number of times. The CDR3 loop is CASSSYPTSGRAKWELFF. For the CDR3, the DNA is TGTGCCAGCAGTTCCTACCCGACTAGCGGGAGGGCCAAGTGGGAGCTGTTTTTT. V and J are TRBV28 and TRBJ2-2; 14 nucleotides align to TRBD2. Trimming cost V 4 bases and J 9 bases; bases outside gene matches: 13. CDR3 length: 18 residues. The germline CDR1 and CDR2 sequences are MDHEN and SYDVKM.

The chain has TRBV6-2 or TRBV6-3 and TRBJ1-2; D is unclear. V dropped 2 bases and J dropped 0 bases, with 10 bases sitting between them. CDR3 size: 15 residues. Germline V CDR1 and CDR2: MNHEY, SVGEGT. The DNA for the CDR3 is TGTGCCAGCAGTTACGGCCTGAGAGCTAACTATGGCTACACCTTC. Encoded protein: CASSYGLRANYGYTF.

The chain carries TRBV3-1 (or the pseudogene TRBV3-2) and TRBJ2-7, with D unresolved. Deletions cut 1 base from V and 6 bases from J, with 13 bases between. CDR3 length: 14 residues. Germline loops: CDR1 LGHDT, CDR2 YNNKEL (reference sequence). The DNA of the CDR3 is TGTGCCAGCAGCCAAGTGGGGTATTCCGTCGAGCAGTACTTC. This codes for CASSQVGYSVEQYF.

The chain has TRBV27 and TRBJ1-2; 8 positions agree with TRBD1. The CDR3 totals 15 residues. CDR1 MNHEY and CDR2 SMNVEV come from the germline V gene (reference sequence). With V trimmed by 7 bases and J by 8 bases, 15 bases remained unmatched. The CDR3 DNA follows: TGTGCCAGCATGGAAGCGGGCCACAGGGGGAAGGGCTACACCTTC. This encodes CASMEAGHRGKGYTF.

V is TRBV20-1 and J is TRBJ2-1, with TRBD2 identical over 11 bases. Germline V CDR1 and CDR2: DFQATT, SNEGSKA (reference sequence). This CDR3 contains 11 residues. Unmatched junction bases numbered 5, after V lost 4 bases and J lost 15 bases. In nucleotides, the CDR3 is TGCAGTGCTATAGCGGGGGGGCCGCCGTTCTTC. Protein sequence: CSAIAGGPPFF.

The chain links TRBV28 to TRBJ1-6, with 7 positions matching TRBD1. Germline V CDR1 and CDR2: MDHEN, SYDVKM. This CDR3 spans 13 amino acids. V gave up 4 bases and J gave up 9 bases; unmatched junction bases: 3. CDR3 residues: CASSSQGVSPLHF. CDR3 sequence (DNA): TGTGCCAGCAGTTCCCAGGGGGTTTCACCCCTCCACTTT.

This clone was observed once. The V gene is TRBV5-1, the J gene TRBJ2-3; 9 bases are shared with TRBD2. The CDR3 totals 14 residues. Germline assignment: CDR1 SGHRS and CDR2 YFSETQ. V shed 3 bases, J shed 5 bases, and the junction held 4 bases outside the gene matches. The CDR3 region has the DNA TGCGCCAGCAGCTGGGGCGGGGGGGAAGATACGCAGTATTTT. This gives the protein CASSWGGGEDTQYF. Full variable domain (rest looked up from reference TRBV5-1 and TRBJ2-3): KAGVTQTPRYLIKTRGQQVTLSCSPISGHRSVSWYQQTPGQGLQFLFEYFSETQRNKGNFPGRFSGRQFSNSRSEMNVSTLELGDSALYLCASSWGGGEDTQYFGPGTRLTVL.

The chain joins TRBV7-3 to TRBJ2-4, with 7 bases that match TRBD2. CDR3 size: 15 residues. Germline values: CDR1 SGHTA, CDR2 FQGTGA. V shed 0 bases, J shed 2 bases, and the junction held 1 base outside the gene matches. Here the CDR3 reads CASSLTGGSKNIQYF. CDR3 nucleotide sequence: TGTGCCAGCAGCTTAACGGGAGGGTCCAAAAACATTCAGTACTTC.